Given below is one TCR beta chain in context. For TCRbeta, the library was prepared with unique molecular identifiers. TCRdb analysed the PCR reads with MiXCR anew, one entry per CDR3 protein. The table has around 380,000 distinct CDR3 sequences, about 11% seen once. These data come from a study of T-cell reconstitution after alpha-beta-depleted transplantation in children. In germline, CDR1 is DFQATT, CDR2 SNEGSKA (reference sequence). With 6 bases clipped from V and 3 bases from J, the junction kept 15 bases outside the gene matches. The CDR3 runs 16 residues. The sequencing used PBMCs from the stem cell graft donor, collected from the stem cell graft. The TCR comes from a human donor who donated a stem cell graft to a child with acute myeloid leukemia. The rearrangement uses TRBV20-1 and TRBJ2-3; 7 bases map to TRBD2. As DNA, the CDR3 is TGCAGTGCCTCCAGAGGACTAGTTTCCTCTACAGATACGCAGTATTTT. Its protein product is CSASRGLVSSTDTQYF.